The 29 T cell receptor beta chains below all came from one sample that was sequenced in a study of shared clonotypes between healthy human individuals. Some clones are missing from TCRdb's copy, which holds only in-frame ones; the method was immunoSEQ multiplex PCR. The sample consists of under 1,100,000 clones, around 74% of them appearing once. Sequenced sample: memory CD4+ T cells sorted from blood. This sample's subset: CD45RA-negative fraction. Receptors were obtained from a man between 18 and 35 years old in good health.

V and J are TRBV11-2 and TRBJ1-1; D not certain. Germline values: CDR1 SGHAT, CDR2 FQNNGV. The CDR3 totals 13 residues. V was shortened by 6 bases and J by 7 bases, with 15 bases between the two germline ends. This CDR3 reads CASSPGQVNEAFF. The CDR3, as DNA: TGTGCCAGCAGTCCTGGGCAAGTTAATGAAGCTTTCTTT.

This chain links TRBV4-1 with TRBJ2-7, with 12 nucleotides matching TRBD2. This CDR3 region has 16 residues. V shed 2 bases, J shed 4 bases, and the junction held 6 bases outside the gene matches. Per the germline V gene, CDR1 is MGHRA and CDR2 is YSYEKL. The CDR3 DNA sequence: TGCGCCAGCAGCCAACCGACTAGCGGGAGTGTTTACGAGCAGTACTTC. This codes for CASSQPTSGSVYEQYF.

This chain links TRBV28 with TRBJ2-5, with TRBD2 as a possible D gene (5 bases). The end of the DNA is better explained by TRBJ2-7, so the J call may be wrong. This CDR3 is 15 amino acids long. Germline CDR1 is MDHEN and CDR2 is SYDVKM. This CDR3 is CASTRPARDLDEQYF. CDR3 nucleotide sequence: TGTGCCAGTACTAGACCGGCCCGGGATTTGGACGAGCAGTACTTC.

The chain's CDR3 is CASSLDREDTQYF. In DNA form, the CDR3 reads TGTGCCAGCAGTCTCGACAGGGAGGATACGCAGTATTTT. The chain has TRBV5-6 and TRBJ2-3, with 7 bases identical to TRBD1. Germline CDR1 SGHDT, CDR2 YYEEEE. J was trimmed by 6 bases and V by 5 bases; bases with no gene match: 6. CDR3 length: 13 residues.

The chain combines TRBV7-9 with TRBJ2-5; D gene ambiguous. The V end lost 5 bases, the J end lost 0 bases, and 13 bases lay between the germline ends. The germline V gene encodes CDR1 SEHNR and CDR2 FQNEAQ (reference sequence). The CDR3 sequence is 15 residues long. The CDR3 here is CASSPGVVDQETQYF. CDR3 nucleotides: TGTGCCAGCAGCCCCGGAGTGGTGGACCAAGAGACCCAGTACTTC. Together with reference TRBV7-9 and TRBJ2-5, the CDR3 gives the full variable domain: DTGVSQNPRHKITKRGQNVTFRCDPISEHNRLYWYRQTLGQGPEFLTYFQNEAQLEKSRLLSDRFSAERPKGSFSTLEIQRTEQGDSAMYLCASSPGVVDQETQYFGPGTRLLVL.

Concerning this clone itself: This specimen includes other DNA sequences encoding the same CDR3. The chain recombines TRBV6-1 with TRBJ1-2; the D is unclear. The CDR3 consists of 14 residues. V was cut by 2 bases and J by 4 bases, with 11 bases left in between. Germline loops: CDR1 MNHNS, CDR2 SASEGT. The CDR3, as DNA: TGTGCCAGCAGTGAAATGGGAGGGAGCTATGGCTACACCTTC. Encoded protein: CASSEMGGSYGYTF.

The V gene is TRBV30, the J gene TRBJ1-1; 9 bases fit TRBD1. The CDR3 consists of 13 residues. Germline CDR1 and CDR2: GTSNPN and SVGIG (reference sequence). The CDR3 sequence is CATKQGANTEAFF. The CDR3 DNA reads as TGTGCAACAAAACAGGGGGCGAACACTGAAGCTTTCTTT.

J is TRBJ1-2 and V is TRBV19; possibly TRBD1 for D (5 bases). Germline assignment: CDR1 LNHDA and CDR2 SQIVND (reference sequence). The CDR3 consists of 16 residues. Trimming took 5 bases from V and 3 from J, leaving 19 bases between them. The CDR3 loop is CASSLLRGYGDYGYTF. DNA for the CDR3: TGTGCCAGTAGTCTTTTGAGGGGATATGGAGACTATGGCTACACCTTC. Variable domain in full (rest from reference TRBV19 and TRBJ1-2): DGGITQSPKYLFRKEGQNVTLSCEQNLNHDAMYWYRQDPGQGLRLIYYSQIVNDFQKGDIAEGYSVSREKKESFPLTVTSAQKNPTAFYLCASSLLRGYGDYGYTFGSGTRLTVV.

The V call is TRBV30, the J call TRBJ2-5; 9 bases line up with TRBD1. The J call may be faulty, since TRBJ2-7 better matches the DNA end. The germline CDR1 and CDR2 sequences are GTSNPN and SVGIG (reference sequence). The CDR3 totals 15 residues. The CDR3 nucleotides read TGTGCCTTCACCCGTTCTACCGGGACAGGGCGCGAGCAGTACTTC. Translating it yields CAFTRSTGTGREQYF.

The CDR3 nucleotides read TGTGCCAGCAGTTTAAGGGCTGAGGAGGGGCAGTACTTC. This encodes CASSLRAEEGQYF. J is TRBJ2-7 and V is TRBV28; D is possibly TRBD2 (6 bases). Germline V gene sequence: CDR1 MDHEN, CDR2 SYDVKM. The CDR3 has 13 amino acids. V was clipped by 2 bases and J by 9 bases, with 14 bases between them.

The chain carries TRBV19 and TRBJ1-2, with 7 bases lining up with TRBD1. Per the germline V gene, CDR1 is LNHDA and CDR2 is SQIVND (reference sequence). V dropped 4 bases and J dropped 5; count of bases not matched to a gene: 10. The CDR3 covers 15 residues. The CDR3 sequence: CASSTTPGTAYGYTF. CDR3 nucleotide sequence: TGTGCCAGTAGTACTACCCCCGGGACAGCTTATGGCTACACCTTC.

The V call is TRBV4-1, the J call TRBJ1-2; 7 bases are a match to TRBD1. Germline V gene sequence: CDR1 MGHRA, CDR2 YSYEKL. The CDR3 has 16 amino acids. With 2 bases clipped from V and 0 bases from J, the junction kept 6 bases outside the gene matches. The CDR3 DNA reads as TGCGCCAGCAGCCAACAGGGACAGATTACTAACTATGGCTACACCTTC. Protein product: CASSQQGQITNYGYTF.

This chain joins TRBV7-2 and TRBJ2-1; D gene unclear. There are 13 residues in the CDR3. The germline gives CDR1 SGHTA, CDR2 FQGNSA. Deletions cut 2 bases from V and 6 bases from J, with 8 bases between. The CDR3, as DNA: TGTGCCAGCAGCTTAAAGCGTTCCAATGAGCAGTTCTTC. It is translated as CASSLKRSNEQFF.

The chain couples TRBV2 to TRBJ2-1; 7 bases align to TRBD1. The CDR3 has 14 amino acids. Germline V CDR1 and CDR2: SNHLY, FYNNEI. V was pared by 3 bases and J by 12 bases, with 11 bases of the junction left unmatched. The CDR3 sequence is CASSETDRAIGQFF. CDR3 in DNA: TGTGCCAGCAGTGAGACTGACAGGGCTATAGGGCAGTTCTTC.

The chain uses TRBV6-6 and TRBJ2-3; the D is unclear. This CDR3 is 12 amino acids long. Germline CDR1 and CDR2: MNHNY and SVGAGI (reference sequence). Trimming left V 6 bases short and J 0 bases short, with 4 bases between. The CDR3 DNA sequence: TGTGCCAGCAGCATCAGCACAGATACGCAGTATTTT. Translated: CASSISTDTQYF.

Concerning this clone itself: The germline gene is not matched at one end of the junction; a read error may be the cause. The V gene is TRBV7-7, the J gene TRBJ2-5; 16 bases are a match to TRBD2. The CDR3 contains 16 residues. Germline CDR1 reads SSHAT; CDR2 reads FNYEAQ (reference sequence). The CDR3 here is CASSKGTSGRVETQYF. As DNA, the CDR3 is TGTGCTAGCAGCAAGGGGACTAGCGGGAGGGTTGAGACCCAGTACTTC.

The chain combines TRBV2 with TRBJ1-4; the D is unclear. The CDR3 is 15 amino acids. Trimming cost V 7 bases and J 0 bases, with 12 bases left between them. CDR1 and CDR2 from the germline V gene are SNHLY and FYNNEI. In DNA form, the CDR3 reads TGTGCCAGCACCTCGGGGAGGGCAACTAATGAAAAACTGTTTTTT. It codes for CASTSGRATNEKLFF. Full variable domain (remainder filled in from reference TRBV2 and TRBJ1-4): EPEVTQTPSHQVTQMGQEVILRCVPISNHLYFYWYRQILGQKVEFLVSFYNNEISEKSEIFDDQFSVERPDGSNFTLKIRSTKLEDSAMYFCASTSGRATNEKLFFGSGTQLSVL.

This clone was seen a handful of times. The chain recombines TRBV19 with TRBJ2-6; 9 positions match TRBD1. The V gene's germline CDR1 is LNHDA and CDR2 SQIVND (reference sequence). J was trimmed by 6 bases and V by 5 bases; bases with no gene match: 5. This CDR3 region has 15 residues. The CDR3 DNA is TGTGCCAGTAGTGTACAGGGGGCCACGGCCAACGTCCTGACTTTC. Translated, it gives CASSVQGATANVLTF. The full variable domain, rest sourced from reference TRBV19 and TRBJ2-6, is DGGITQSPKYLFRKEGQNVTLSCEQNLNHDAMYWYRQDPGQGLRLIYYSQIVNDFQKGDIAEGYSVSREKKESFPLTVTSAQKNPTAFYLCASSVQGATANVLTFGAGSRLTVL.

V usage is TRBV7-9 and J usage is TRBJ1-2, with D perhaps TRBD1 (5 bases). The V and J ends lost 2 bases and 4 bases respectively, with 11 bases between them. CDR1 and CDR2 from the germline V gene are SEHNR and FQNEAQ (reference sequence). CDR3 length equals 14 residues. DNA of the CDR3: TGTGCCAGCAGCTTAATCGGGGGTGGCTATGGCTACACCTTC. Amino acid sequence: CASSLIGGGYGYTF. The full variable domain, rest sourced from reference TRBV7-9 and TRBJ1-2, is DTGVSQNPRHKITKRGQNVTFRCDPISEHNRLYWYRQTLGQGPEFLTYFQNEAQLEKSRLLSDRFSAERPKGSFSTLEIQRTEQGDSAMYLCASSLIGGGYGYTFGSGTRLTVV.

The chain is built from TRBV29-1 and TRBJ2-2; D assignment may be TRBD1 or TRBD2 (6 bases each). The ends were cut back, 6 bases at V and 3 bases at J, with 17 bases in the middle. The CDR3 covers 15 residues. Germline V gene data show CDR1 as SQVTM and CDR2 as ANQGSEA. The CDR3 DNA reads TGCAGCGTGGCCTGGGGGGCACTTTACACCGGGGAGCTGTTTTTT. Amino acids: CSVAWGALYTGELFF.

The chain is built from TRBV5-6 and TRBJ2-7, with unresolved D. The CDR3 runs 12 residues. V gave up 4 bases and J gave up 6 bases, with 11 bases separating them. The V gene's germline CDR1 is SGHDT and CDR2 YYEEEE. CDR3 in amino acids: CASSPIWGEQYF. For the CDR3, the DNA is TGTGCCAGCAGCCCCATTTGGGGCGAGCAGTACTTC.

The rearrangement uses TRBV30 and TRBJ1-2, with a possible D match to TRBD1 (6 bases). CDR1 is GTSNPN, CDR2 SVGIG, per germline (reference sequence). CDR3 length equals 14 residues. With 1 base removed from V and 0 bases from J, the gap between germline ends came to 9 bases. In DNA form, the CDR3 reads TGTGCCTGGAGTGACAGGGTATCTAACTATGGCTACACCTTC. This translates into CAWSDRVSNYGYTF.

The gene calls are TRBV7-9 and TRBJ1-1; D is unresolved. V was cut by 1 base and J by 13 bases, with 13 bases left in between. The CDR3 runs 12 residues. Germline V gives CDR1 SEHNR, CDR2 FQNEAQ (reference sequence). The CDR3 bases are TGTGCCAGCAGCTTAGAGGCAGGTGACGGTTTCTTT. Encoded protein: CASSLEAGDGFF.

The rearrangement links TRBV10-3 to TRBJ2-1; TRBD2 agrees at 10 bases. This CDR3 comprises 15 residues. J gave up 2 bases and V 7 bases, and 5 bases lay outside the gene matches. In germline, CDR1 is ENHRY, CDR2 SYGVKD. CDR3 bases: TGTGCCATCACAGATAGCGGGGGGCCCTACAATGAGCAGTTCTTC. It yields the protein CAITDSGGPYNEQFF.

This clone was detected once. The chain has TRBV6-5 and TRBJ1-3, with TRBD1 matching over 7 bases. CDR1 is MNHEY, CDR2 SVGAGI, per germline. The length of the CDR3 is 15 residues. V gave up 6 bases and J gave up 2 bases; unmatched junction bases: 7. In nucleotides, the CDR3 is TGTGCCAGCAGAGAGACAGGGAGTACTGGAAACACCATATATTTT. Its translation: CASRETGSTGNTIYF.

This chain connects TRBV28 to TRBJ1-5; 7 bases are shared with TRBD1. Germline CDR1 and CDR2: MDHEN and SYDVKM. Unmatched junction bases numbered 5, after V lost 2 bases and J lost 1 base. The CDR3 contains 16 residues. Here the CDR3 DNA reads TGTGCCAGCAGTTTACCCACAGGGGTAAGCAATCAGCCCCAGCATTTT. This codes for CASSLPTGVSNQPQHF.

Notes on this clone: A read error is possible here, since a much larger clone lies one base away. The chain employs TRBV7-3 and TRBJ1-1; unclear D gene. Trimming stripped 2 bases from V and 1 base from J, with 5 bases between. This CDR3 is 13 amino acids long. Per the germline V gene, CDR1 is SGHTA and CDR2 is FQGTGA. Here the CDR3 reads CASSLLGNTEAFF. The CDR3 DNA reads TGTGCCAGCAGCTTATTGGGGAACACTGAAGCTTTCTTT.

The rearrangement joins TRBV7-8 to TRBJ1-5; TRBD1 agrees at 7 bases. Per germline, CDR1 SGHVS and CDR2 FQNEAQ. The CDR3 sequence is 16 residues long. The V segment lost 4 bases and the J segment 4 bases; nucleotides outside the gene matches: 10. CDR3 protein: CASSSQTGTVNQPQHF. CDR3 sequence (DNA): TGTGCCAGCAGCTCACAGACCGGGACAGTAAATCAGCCCCAGCATTTT.

J is TRBJ2-2 and V is TRBV14, with D possibly TRBD1 on 6 matching bases. The CDR3 runs 15 residues. V lost 5 bases to trimming and J lost 4 bases, with 14 bases between them. Germline values: CDR1 SGHDN, CDR2 FVKESK. The CDR3 spells CASSVGQGFTGELFF. The CDR3 nucleotides read TGTGCCAGCAGCGTCGGTCAGGGGTTCACCGGGGAGCTGTTTTTT.